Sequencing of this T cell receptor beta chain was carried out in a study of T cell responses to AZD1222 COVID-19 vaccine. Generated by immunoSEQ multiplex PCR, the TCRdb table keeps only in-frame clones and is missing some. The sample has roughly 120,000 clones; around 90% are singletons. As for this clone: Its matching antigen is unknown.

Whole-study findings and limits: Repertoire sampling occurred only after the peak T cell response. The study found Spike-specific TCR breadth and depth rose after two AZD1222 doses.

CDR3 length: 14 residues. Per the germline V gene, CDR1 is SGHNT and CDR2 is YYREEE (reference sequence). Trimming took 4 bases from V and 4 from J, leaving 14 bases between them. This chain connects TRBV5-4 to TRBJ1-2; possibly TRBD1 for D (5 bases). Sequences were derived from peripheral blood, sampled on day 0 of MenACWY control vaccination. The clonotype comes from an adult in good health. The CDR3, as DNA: TGTGCCAGCAGCCCTCCGGGGCAGCCCTATGGCTACACCTTC. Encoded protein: CASSPPGQPYGYTF.